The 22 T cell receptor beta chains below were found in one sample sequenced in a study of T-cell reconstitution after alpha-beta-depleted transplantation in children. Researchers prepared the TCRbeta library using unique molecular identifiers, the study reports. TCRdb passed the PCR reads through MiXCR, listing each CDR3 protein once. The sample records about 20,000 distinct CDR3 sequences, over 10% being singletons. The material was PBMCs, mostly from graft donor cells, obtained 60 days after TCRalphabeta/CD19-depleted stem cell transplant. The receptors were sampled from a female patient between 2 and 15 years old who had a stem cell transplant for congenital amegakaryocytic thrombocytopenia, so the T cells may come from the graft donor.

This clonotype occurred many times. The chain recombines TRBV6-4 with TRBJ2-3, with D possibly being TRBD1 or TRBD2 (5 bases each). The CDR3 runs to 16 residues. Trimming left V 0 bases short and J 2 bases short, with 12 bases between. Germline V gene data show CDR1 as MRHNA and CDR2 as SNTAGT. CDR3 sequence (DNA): TGTGCCAGCAGTGACTCGTCGGGACCCACCACAGATACGCAGTATTTT. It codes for CASSDSSGPTTDTQYF.

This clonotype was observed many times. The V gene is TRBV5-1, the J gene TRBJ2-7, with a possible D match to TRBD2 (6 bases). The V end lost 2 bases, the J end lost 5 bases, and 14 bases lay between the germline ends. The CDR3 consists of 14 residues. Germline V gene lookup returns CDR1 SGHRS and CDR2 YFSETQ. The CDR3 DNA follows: TGCGCCAGCAGCTTAGGAGGAGGGTCGGACGAGCAGTACTTC. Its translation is CASSLGGGSDEQYF.

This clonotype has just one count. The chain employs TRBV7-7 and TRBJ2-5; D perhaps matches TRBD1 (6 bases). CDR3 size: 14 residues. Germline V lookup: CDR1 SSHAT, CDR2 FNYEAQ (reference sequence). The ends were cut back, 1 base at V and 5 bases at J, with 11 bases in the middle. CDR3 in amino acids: CASSLDRVAETQYF. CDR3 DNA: TGTGCCAGCAGCTTAGACAGGGTTGCGGAGACCCAGTACTTC. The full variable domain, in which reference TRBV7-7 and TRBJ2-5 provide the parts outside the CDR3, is GAGVSQSPRYKVTKRGQDVTLRCDPISSHATLYWYQQALGQGPEFLTYFNYEAQPDKSGLPSDRFSAERPEGSISTLTIQRTEQRDSAMYRCASSLDRVAETQYFGPGTRLLVL.

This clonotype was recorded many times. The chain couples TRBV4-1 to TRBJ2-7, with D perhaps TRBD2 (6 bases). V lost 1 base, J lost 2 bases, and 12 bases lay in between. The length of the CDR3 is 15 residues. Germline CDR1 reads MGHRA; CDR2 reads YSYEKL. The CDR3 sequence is CASSQGPGLTYEQYF. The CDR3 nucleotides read TGCGCCAGCAGCCAAGGACCGGGACTTACCTACGAGCAGTACTTC.

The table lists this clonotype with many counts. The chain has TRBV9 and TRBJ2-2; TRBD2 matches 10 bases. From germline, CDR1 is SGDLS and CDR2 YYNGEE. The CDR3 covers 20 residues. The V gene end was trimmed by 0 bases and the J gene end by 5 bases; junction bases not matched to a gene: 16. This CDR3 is CASSVDQSVGLAGATGELFF. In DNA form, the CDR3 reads TGTGCCAGCAGCGTAGATCAATCAGTGGGGCTAGCGGGAGCAACCGGGGAGCTGTTTTTT.

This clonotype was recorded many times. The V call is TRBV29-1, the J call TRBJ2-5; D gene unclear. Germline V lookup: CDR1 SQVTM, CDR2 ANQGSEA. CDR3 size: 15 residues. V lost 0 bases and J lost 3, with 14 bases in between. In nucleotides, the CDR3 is TGCAGCGTTGAAGATCGGGCGTGGGCAAAAGAGACCCAGTACTTC. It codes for CSVEDRAWAKETQYF.

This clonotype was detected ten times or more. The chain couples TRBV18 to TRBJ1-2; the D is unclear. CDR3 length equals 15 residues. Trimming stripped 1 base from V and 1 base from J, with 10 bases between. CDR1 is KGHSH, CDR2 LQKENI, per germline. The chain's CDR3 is CASSPRTQDNYGYTF. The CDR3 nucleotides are TGTGCCAGCTCACCACGAACCCAGGATAACTATGGCTACACCTTC.

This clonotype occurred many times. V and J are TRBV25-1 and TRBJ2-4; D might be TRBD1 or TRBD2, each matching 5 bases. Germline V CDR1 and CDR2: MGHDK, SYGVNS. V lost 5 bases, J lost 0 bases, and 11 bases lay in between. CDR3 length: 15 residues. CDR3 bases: TGTGCCAGCAGTCCCGGGGCCCTAGCCAAAAACATTCAGTACTTC. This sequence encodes CASSPGALAKNIQYF.

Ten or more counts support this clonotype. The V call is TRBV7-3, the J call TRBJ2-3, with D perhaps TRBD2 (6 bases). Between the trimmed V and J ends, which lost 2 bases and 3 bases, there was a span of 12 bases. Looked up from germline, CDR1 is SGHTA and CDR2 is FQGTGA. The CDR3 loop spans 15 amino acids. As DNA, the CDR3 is TGTGCCAGCAGCTTAGTCGGGGGTAGGACAGATACGCAGTATTTT. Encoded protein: CASSLVGGRTDTQYF.

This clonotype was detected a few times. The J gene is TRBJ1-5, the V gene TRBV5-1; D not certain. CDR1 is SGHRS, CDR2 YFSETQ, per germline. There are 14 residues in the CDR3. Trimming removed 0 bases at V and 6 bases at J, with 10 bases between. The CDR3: CASSLEVAGQPQHF. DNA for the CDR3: TGCGCCAGCAGCTTGGAGGTAGCGGGTCAGCCCCAGCATTTT.

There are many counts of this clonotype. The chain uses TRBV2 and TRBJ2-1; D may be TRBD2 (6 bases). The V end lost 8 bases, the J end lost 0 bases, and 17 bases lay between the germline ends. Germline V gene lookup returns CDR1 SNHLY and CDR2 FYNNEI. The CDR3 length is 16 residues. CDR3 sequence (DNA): TGTGCCAGCGGGGAACAGCGGGTAAGCTCCTACAATGAGCAGTTCTTC. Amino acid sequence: CASGEQRVSSYNEQFF.

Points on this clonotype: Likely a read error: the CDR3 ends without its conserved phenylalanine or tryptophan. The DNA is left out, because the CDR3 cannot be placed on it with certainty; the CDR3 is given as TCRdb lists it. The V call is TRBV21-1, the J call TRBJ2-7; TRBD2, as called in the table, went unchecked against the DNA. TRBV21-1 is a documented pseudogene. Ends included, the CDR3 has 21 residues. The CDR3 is CASSPIAGTVRPPTALLRAVL.

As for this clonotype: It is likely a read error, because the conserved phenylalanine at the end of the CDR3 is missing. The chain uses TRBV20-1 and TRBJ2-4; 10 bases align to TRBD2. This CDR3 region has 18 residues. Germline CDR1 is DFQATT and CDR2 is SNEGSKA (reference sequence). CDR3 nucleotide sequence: TGCTGTGCTAGGGCTAGCGGGAGTTATGGGGGGGCCAAAAACATTCAGTACTTG. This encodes CCARASGSYGGAKNIQYL.

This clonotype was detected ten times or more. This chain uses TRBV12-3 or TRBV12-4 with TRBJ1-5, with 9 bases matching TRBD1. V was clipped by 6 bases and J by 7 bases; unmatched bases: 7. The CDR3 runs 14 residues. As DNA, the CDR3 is TGTGCCAGCAGGGTACAGGGGGCGCGGCAGCCCCAGCATTTT. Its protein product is CASRVQGARQPQHF.

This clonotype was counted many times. The CDR3 protein is CAISREGDFNSPLHF. The DNA of the CDR3 is TGTGCCATCAGTAGGGAAGGGGACTTCAATTCACCCCTCCACTTT. V is TRBV10-3 and J is TRBJ1-6, with D possibly matching TRBD1 (5 bases). This CDR3 spans 15 amino acids. The germline gives CDR1 ENHRY, CDR2 SYGVKD. Deletions cut 5 bases from V and 7 bases from J, with 15 bases between.

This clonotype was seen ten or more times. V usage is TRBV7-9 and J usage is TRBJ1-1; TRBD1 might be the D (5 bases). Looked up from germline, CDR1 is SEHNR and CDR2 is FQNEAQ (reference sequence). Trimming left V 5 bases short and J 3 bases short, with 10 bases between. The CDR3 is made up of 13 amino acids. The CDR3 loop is CASSLRVDTEAFF. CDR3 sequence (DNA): TGTGCCAGCAGCCTCAGGGTCGACACTGAAGCTTTCTTT.

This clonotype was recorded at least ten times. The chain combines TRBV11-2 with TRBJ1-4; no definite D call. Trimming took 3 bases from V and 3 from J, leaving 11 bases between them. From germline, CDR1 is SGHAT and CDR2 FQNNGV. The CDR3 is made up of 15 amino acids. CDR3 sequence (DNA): TGTGCCAGCAGCTTCGGTCGGGTGCCTAATGAAAAACTGTTTTTT. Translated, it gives CASSFGRVPNEKLFF.

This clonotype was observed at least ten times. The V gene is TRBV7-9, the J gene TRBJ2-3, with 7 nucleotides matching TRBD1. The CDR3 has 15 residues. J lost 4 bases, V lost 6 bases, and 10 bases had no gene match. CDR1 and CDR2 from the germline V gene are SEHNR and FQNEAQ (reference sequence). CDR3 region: CASSPDRDVPDTQYF. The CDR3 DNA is TGTGCCAGCAGTCCAGACAGGGATGTACCAGATACGCAGTATTTT.

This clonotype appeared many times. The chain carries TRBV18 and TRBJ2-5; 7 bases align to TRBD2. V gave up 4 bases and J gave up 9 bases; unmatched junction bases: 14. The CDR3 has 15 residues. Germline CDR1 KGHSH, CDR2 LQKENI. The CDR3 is CASSRFGTTKRPQYF. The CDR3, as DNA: TGTGCCAGCTCACGGTTCGGGACTACCAAGAGACCCCAGTACTTC.

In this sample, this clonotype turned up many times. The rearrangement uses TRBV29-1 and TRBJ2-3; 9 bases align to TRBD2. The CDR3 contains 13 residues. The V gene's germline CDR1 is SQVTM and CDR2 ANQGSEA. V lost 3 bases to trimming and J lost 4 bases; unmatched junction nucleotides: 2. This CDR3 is CSVEVAGADTQYF. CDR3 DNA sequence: TGCAGCGTTGAGGTAGCGGGAGCAGATACGCAGTATTTT.

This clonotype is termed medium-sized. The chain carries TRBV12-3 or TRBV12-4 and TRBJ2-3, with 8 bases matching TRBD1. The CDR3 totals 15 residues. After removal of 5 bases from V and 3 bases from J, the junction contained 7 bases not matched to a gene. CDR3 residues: CASSHGTGGTDTQYF. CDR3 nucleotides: TGTGCCAGCAGTCATGGGACAGGAGGGACAGATACGCAGTATTTT.

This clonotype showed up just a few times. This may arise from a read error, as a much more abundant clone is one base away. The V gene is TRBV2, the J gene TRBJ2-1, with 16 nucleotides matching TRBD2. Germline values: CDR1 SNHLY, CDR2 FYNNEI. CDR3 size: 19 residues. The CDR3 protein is CAISFPGLAGGGGYNEQFF. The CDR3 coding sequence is TGTGCCATCAGTTTTCCGGGACTAGCGGGAGGGGGGGGCTACAATGAGCAGTTCTTC. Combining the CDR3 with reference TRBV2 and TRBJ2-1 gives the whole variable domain EPEVTQTPSHQVTQMGQEVILRCVPISNHLYFYWYRQILGQKVEFLVSFYNNEISEKSEIFDDQFSVERPDGSNFTLKIRSTKLEDSAMYFCAISFPGLAGGGGYNEQFFGPGTRLTVL.